One and the same sample provided the 20 T cell receptor beta chains below, sequenced in a study of T-cell reconstitution after alpha-beta-depleted transplantation in children. As it was prepared, the TCRbeta library received unique molecular identifiers. TCRdb re-analysed the PCR reads in MiXCR, keeping a single row per CDR3 protein. The sample holds about 690,000 distinct CDR3 sequences, around a sixth seen once. The material was PBMCs from the stem cell graft donor, obtained from the stem cell graft. The receptors originated from a human donor who donated a stem cell graft to a child with acute myeloid leukemia.

This clonotype came up many times. V and J are TRBV7-2 and TRBJ2-3, with D maybe TRBD2 (6 bases). V lost 3 bases to trimming and J lost 2 bases, with 9 bases between them. Germline V gene sequence: CDR1 SGHTA, CDR2 FQGNSA. This CDR3 spans 14 amino acids. Written as DNA, the CDR3 is TGTGCCAGCAGCTTTGTAGCGGCCACAGATACGCAGTATTTT. Its translation is CASSFVAATDTQYF.

This clonotype showed up many times. The chain recombines TRBV12-3 or TRBV12-4 with TRBJ1-4; 9 bases are shared with TRBD1. V gave up 6 bases and J gave up 8 bases; unmatched junction bases: 4. This CDR3 is 13 amino acids long. The CDR3 nucleotides read TGTGCCAGCAGGTGGACAGGGGACGAAAAACTGTTTTTT. It encodes CASRWTGDEKLFF.

Ten or more counts support this clonotype. The chain has TRBV20-1 and TRBJ2-5; D possibly corresponds to TRBD2 (5 bases). The CDR3 loop spans 14 amino acids. Germline CDR1 is DFQATT and CDR2 is SNEGSKA (reference sequence). Trimming took 3 bases from V and 2 from J, leaving 13 bases between them. CDR3 DNA sequence: TGCAGTGCTAGTGTACCGGGGAATCAAGAGACCCAGTACTTC. Translating gives CSASVPGNQETQYF.

The chain carries TRBV11-2 and TRBJ2-7; 9 nucleotides align to TRBD1. V shed 3 bases and J 3 bases; nucleotides not matched to a gene: 6. The CDR3 extends over 15 amino acids. Germline-derived CDR1 and CDR2 are SGHAT and FQNNGV. CDR3 residues: CASSFSTGGLYEQYF. The CDR3 region has the DNA TGTGCCAGCAGCTTTTCAACAGGGGGCCTCTACGAGCAGTACTTC.

This clonotype was counted at least ten times. Here the CDR3 DNA reads TGCAGTGCCCCGATTATAATTATGAACACTGAAGCTTTCTTT. It codes for CSAPIIIMNTEAFF. The chain employs TRBV20-1 and TRBJ1-1, with unresolved D. This CDR3 has 14 amino acids. V was shortened by 6 bases and J by 0 bases, with 14 bases between the two germline ends. CDR1 and CDR2 from the germline V gene are DFQATT and SNEGSKA (reference sequence).

This clonotype turned up a few times. This rearrangement joins TRBV5-1 to TRBJ2-1; 7 positions agree with TRBD2. V dropped 4 bases and J dropped 7; count of bases not matched to a gene: 11. CDR3 length: 15 amino acids. Looked up from germline, CDR1 is SGHRS and CDR2 is YFSETQ. Written as DNA, the CDR3 is TGCGCCAGCAGCCCGGGGAGGGGCTTGAGGAATGAGCAGTTCTTC. Translated, it gives CASSPGRGLRNEQFF.

In its sample, this clonotype was seen once. The CDR3 sequence is CASSLMAGGSTDTQYF. DNA of the CDR3: TGTGCCAGCAGCTTAATGGCGGGGGGCTCCACAGATACGCAGTATTTT. This chain links TRBV7-2 with TRBJ2-3, with 8 bases identical to TRBD2. The CDR3 length is 16 residues. The junction had 6 bases not matched to a gene; V was cut back by 2 bases and J by 2 bases. In germline, CDR1 is SGHTA, CDR2 FQGNSA.

For this clonotype: This may come from a read error, since a much larger clone is one base off. V and J are TRBV20-1 and TRBJ2-3; 8 bases align to TRBD1. The CDR3 has 15 residues. CDR1 and CDR2 (germline): DFQATT, SNEGSKA (reference sequence). The V gene end was trimmed by 6 bases and the J gene end by 4 bases; junction bases not matched to a gene: 12. The CDR3 nucleotides are TGCAGTGCCGACCGGGACAGGCCCAGCTCAGATACGCAGTATTTT. Residues: CSADRDRPSSDTQYF.

This clonotype has more than one count but fewer than ten. The CDR3 region is CASSGYSGVNTGELFF. CDR3 in DNA: TGTGCCAGCAGTGGTTATAGCGGGGTTAACACCGGGGAGCTGTTTTTT. The chain has TRBV6-1 and TRBJ2-2, with 8 bases aligning to TRBD2. V was clipped by 4 bases and J by 2 bases; unmatched bases: 6. This CDR3 is built from 16 residues. Germline CDR1 and CDR2: MNHNS and SASEGT.

This sequence joins TRBV28 and TRBJ2-1, with D possibly matching TRBD2 (6 bases). V gave up 3 bases and J gave up 15 bases, with 21 bases separating them. The CDR3 is 14 amino acids. CDR1 and CDR2 from the germline V gene are MDHEN and SYDVKM. As DNA, the CDR3 is TGTGCCAGCAGTTTTCTAGCGCCCCAGAATGGTGCGTTCTTC. Its protein is CASSFLAPQNGAFF. Supplemented by reference TRBV28 and TRBJ2-1, the full variable domain reads DVKVTQSSRYLVKRTGEKVFLECVQDMDHENMFWYRQDPGLGLRLIYFSYDVKMKEKGDIPEGYSVSREKKERFSLILESASTNQTSMYLCASSFLAPQNGAFFGPGTRLTVL.

This clonotype was counted between two and nine times. This chain joins TRBV7-9 and TRBJ2-7; D unclear. Looked up from germline, CDR1 is SEHNR and CDR2 is FQNEAQ (reference sequence). The CDR3 covers 12 residues. Trimming took 4 bases from V and 3 from J, leaving 7 bases between them. The CDR3 loop reads CASSSGDYEQYV. As DNA, the CDR3 is TGTGCCAGCAGCTCGGGCGACTACGAGCAGTACGTC.

This clonotype showed up just a few times. This chain links TRBV28 with TRBJ1-5; no definite D call. The CDR3 sequence is 14 residues long. The germline CDR1 and CDR2 sequences are MDHEN and SYDVKM. Trimming left V 4 bases short and J 6 bases short, with 13 bases between. The CDR3 DNA reads as TGTGCCAGCAGTTCCCCTTTCGCCGGTCAGCCCCAGCATTTT. Encoded protein: CASSSPFAGQPQHF.

This clonotype has a count of ten or more. Written as DNA, the CDR3 is TGTGCCAGCAGCTTCGCAGGGAGATCTAACTATGGCTACACCTTC. Its protein product is CASSFAGRSNYGYTF. The V gene is TRBV7-2, the J gene TRBJ1-2, with a weak D call TRBD1 (5 bases). The CDR3 has 15 residues. Looked up from germline, CDR1 is SGHTA and CDR2 is FQGNSA. V was shortened by 3 bases and J by 0 bases, with 11 bases between the two germline ends.

The chain couples TRBV4-3 to TRBJ1-1; D is unclear. The V gene lost 4 bases and the J gene lost 3 bases, with 12 bases spanning the gap. CDR3 size: 14 residues. CDR1 and CDR2 from the germline V gene are LGHNA and YSLEER. CDR3 protein: CASSLSTEDTEAFF. In DNA form, the CDR3 reads TGCGCCAGCAGCCTCTCCACGGAGGACACTGAAGCTTTCTTT.

This clonotype was picked up many times. V usage is TRBV5-8 and J usage is TRBJ2-3; 10 bases fit TRBD2. This CDR3 is 16 amino acids long. V lost 3 bases, J lost 1 base, and 5 bases stayed unmatched. Per germline, CDR1 SGHTS and CDR2 YDEGEE. The CDR3 region has the DNA TGTGCCAGCAGCTACTCCGGGACTAGCGGCACAGATACGCAGTATTTT. Its protein is CASSYSGTSGTDTQYF. Supplemented by reference TRBV5-8 and TRBJ2-3, the full variable domain reads EAGVTQSPTHLIKTRGQQATLRCSPISGHTSVYWYQQALGLGLQFLLWYDEGEERNRGNFPPRFSGRQFPNYSSELNVNALELEDSALYLCASSYSGTSGTDTQYFGPGTRLTVL.

This clonotype has only a few counts. The chain uses TRBV9 and TRBJ2-5; no firm D call. Deletions cut 0 bases from V and 1 base from J, with 10 bases between. Germline-derived CDR1 and CDR2 are SGDLS and YYNGEE. The CDR3 sequence is 15 residues long. The CDR3 loop is CASSVGITAQETQYF. CDR3 DNA: TGTGCCAGCAGCGTAGGAATAACGGCCCAAGAGACCCAGTACTTC.

This clonotype was counted at least ten times. The chain is built from TRBV20-1 and TRBJ2-7; unclear D gene. Between the trimmed V and J ends, which lost 3 bases and 4 bases, there was a span of 7 bases. The CDR3 sequence is 11 residues long. Germline assignment: CDR1 DFQATT and CDR2 SNEGSKA (reference sequence). The DNA for the CDR3 is TGCAGTGCTAGTGGCGTTTACGAGCAGTACTTC. It yields the protein CSASGVYEQYF.

The table lists this clonotype with many counts. The chain couples TRBV7-2 to TRBJ2-2; D is ambiguous. The CDR3 loop spans 16 amino acids. Trimming took off 2 bases at V and 4 bases at J, with 14 bases between the two ends. Germline values: CDR1 SGHTA, CDR2 FQGNSA. The CDR3 region is CASSLPSAVGTGELFF. The DNA for the CDR3 is TGTGCCAGCAGCTTACCGAGCGCGGTGGGCACCGGGGAGCTGTTTTTT. Together with reference TRBV7-2 and TRBJ2-2, the CDR3 gives the full variable domain: GAGVSQSPSNKVTEKGKDVELRCDPISGHTALYWYRQSLGQGLEFLIYFQGNSAPDKSGLPSDRFSAERTGGSVSTLTIQRTQQEDSAVYLCASSLPSAVGTGELFFGEGSRLTVL.

This clonotype was observed a few times. The genes are TRBV28 and TRBJ2-3, with a weak D call TRBD1 (6 bases). The CDR3 is 15 amino acids. The germline V gene has CDR1 MDHEN and CDR2 SYDVKM. V gave up 5 bases and J gave up 4 bases, with 16 bases separating them. The CDR3 nucleotides read TGTGCCAGCAGTCCGCTTGAACAGGGTCCAGATACGCAGTATTTT. Encoded protein: CASSPLEQGPDTQYF.

The chain carries TRBV20-1 and TRBJ1-5, with D perhaps matching TRBD1 (6 bases). The CDR3 extends over 15 amino acids. Germline CDR1 DFQATT, CDR2 SNEGSKA (reference sequence). Between the trimmed V and J ends, which lost 6 bases and 7 bases, there was a span of 22 bases. CDR3 residues: CSAPRAAGGRQPQHF. The CDR3 DNA follows: TGCAGTGCCCCGCGCGCTGCGGGGGGCAGGCAGCCCCAGCATTTT.